Below, one T cell receptor (beta chain) is given with its context. Its antigen is not known. Terminally differentiated effector memory CD45RA+ cells were excluded from the naive CD8 cells, which were CD45RO-negative and positively selected for CCR7. Adult donors, all healthy and HIV-negative, had no recent acute infections or vaccinations. This specimen belongs to a study of shared clonotypes between healthy human individuals. Assay runs were performed at deep level. Per the authors' pipeline: Filtering was not the same, since immunoSEQ gave junction-only sequences without quality scores. The assay was immunoSEQ multiplex PCR, and TCRdb's table has in-frame clones only and misses some. The V and J calls and clone size come from that table; D and trimming were worked out from the DNA. The table has about 2 million clones, about 95% seen once; the top ten hold roughly 1%. The CDR3 spans 14 residues. CDR1 is MGHRA, CDR2 YSYEKL, per germline. V shed 0 bases and J shed 8 bases, with 13 bases lying between them.

Study conclusions and caveats: The study found lower generation probabilities in non-shared clonotypes than in those shared by all four donors.

This TCR was sampled from a man aged 18 to 35 in good health. The specimen sequenced was naive CD8+ T cells sorted from blood. The gene calls are TRBV4-1 and TRBJ1-2; D call uncertain. The CDR3: CASSQDSSGVGYTF. The DNA for the CDR3 is TGCGCCAGCAGCCAAGATTCCTCCGGGGTGGGCTACACCTTC.